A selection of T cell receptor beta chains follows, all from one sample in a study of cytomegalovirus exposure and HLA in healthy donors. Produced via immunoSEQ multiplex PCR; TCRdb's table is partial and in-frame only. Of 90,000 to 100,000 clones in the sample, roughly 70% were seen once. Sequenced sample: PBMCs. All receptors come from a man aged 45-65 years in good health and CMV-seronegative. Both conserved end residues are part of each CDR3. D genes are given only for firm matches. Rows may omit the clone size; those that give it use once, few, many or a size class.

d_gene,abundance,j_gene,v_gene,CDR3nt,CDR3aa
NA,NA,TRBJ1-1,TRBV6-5,TGTGCCAGCAGTTATAGGGGGGGGGCTGAAGCTTTCTTT,CASSYRGGAEAFF
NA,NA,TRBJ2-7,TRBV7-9,TGTGCCAGCAGCTTAGGGAGATACGAGCAGTACTTC,CASSLGRYEQYF
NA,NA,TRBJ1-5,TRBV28,TGTGCCAGCACCACGGGGGGGATACTCAATCAGCCCCAGCATTTT,CASTTGGILNQPQHF
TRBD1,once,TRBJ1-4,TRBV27,TGTGCCAGCAGACAGGGGTTTGAAAAACTGTTTTTT,CASRQGFEKLFF
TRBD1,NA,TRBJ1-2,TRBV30,TGTGCCTGGTCGAAAGGGGGCGGGCTAGGCTACACCTTC,CAWSKGGGLGYTF
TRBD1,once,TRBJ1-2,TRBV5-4,TGTGCCAGCAGCTCGGCGACAGGGGGTGGCTACACCTTC,CASSSATGGGYTF
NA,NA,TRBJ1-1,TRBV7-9,TGTGCCAGCAGCCCCGTTCGGACTGAAGCTTTCTTT,CASSPVRTEAFF
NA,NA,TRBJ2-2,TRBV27,TGTGCCAGCAGTCCCCTAGCGAGTAAAGGTGGGCCCACCGGGGAGCTGTTTTTT,CASSPLASKGGPTGELFF
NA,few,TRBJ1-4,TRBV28,TGTGCCAGCAGTTTCCGGGAAATCAACGAAAAACTGTTTTTT,CASSFREINEKLFF
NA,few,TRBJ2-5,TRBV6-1,TGTGCCAGCTCCTCCCCAGGGAGGATCCAAGAGACCCAGTACTTC,CASSSPGRIQETQYF
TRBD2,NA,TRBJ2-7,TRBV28,TGTGCCAGCGGTAGCGGGAGCGGTCGGGAGCAGTACTTC,CASGSGSGREQYF
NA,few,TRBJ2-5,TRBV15,TGTGCCACCAGCAGAGATGGGGCTTCAGGAGAGACCCAGTACTTC,CATSRDGASGETQYF
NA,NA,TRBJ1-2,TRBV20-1,TGCGCTCCACCCCAGGGCTCTGGCTACACCTTC,CAPPQGSGYTF
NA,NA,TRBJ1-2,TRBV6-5,TGTGCCAGCAGTTACTCCGCGACAGCCTCTAACTATGGCTACACCTTC,CASSYSATASNYGYTF
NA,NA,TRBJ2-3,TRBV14,TGTGCCAGCAGCCAAGGCTACACAGATACGCAGTATTTT,CASSQGYTDTQYF
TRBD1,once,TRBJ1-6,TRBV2,TGTGCCAGCAGTGAACACGACAGGGGGCTGGATTCACCCCTCCACTTT,CASSEHDRGLDSPLHF
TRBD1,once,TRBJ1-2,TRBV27,TGTGCCAGCAGCGACAGGGACGCTAACTATGGCTACACCTTC,CASSDRDANYGYTF
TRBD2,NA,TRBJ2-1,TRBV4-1,TGCGCCAGCAGTCCAGGGACTATGGGGGAGCAGTTCTTC,CASSPGTMGEQFF
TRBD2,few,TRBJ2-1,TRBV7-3,TGTGCCAGCAAGGCGCGGGAGGTCAATGAGCAGTTCTTC,CASKAREVNEQFF
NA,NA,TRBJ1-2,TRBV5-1,TGCGCCAGCAGTCTGGCAGGGTGGGGCTACACCTTC,CASSLAGWGYTF
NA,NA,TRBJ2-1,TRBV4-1,TGCGCCAGCAGCCAATTTGACTCGCACGATGAGCAGTTCTTC,CASSQFDSHDEQFF
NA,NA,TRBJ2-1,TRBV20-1,TGCAGTGCCGGTGATGAGCAGTTCTTC,CSAGDEQFF
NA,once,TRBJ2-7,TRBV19,TGTGCCAGTAGTATTCCCGGTTCTGGCGGCGAGCAGTACTTC,CASSIPGSGGEQYF
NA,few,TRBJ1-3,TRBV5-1,TGCGCCAGCAGCCCCAAGTCGGGTCCTGGAAACACCATATATTTT,CASSPKSGPGNTIYF
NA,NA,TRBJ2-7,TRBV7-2,TGTGCCAGCAGCTTAGGAGGTAAAGATTCCTACGAGCAGTACTTC,CASSLGGKDSYEQYF
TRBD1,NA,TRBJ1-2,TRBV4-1,TGCGCCAGCAGCCAAGAAGAACAGGGGGACTATGGCCACACCTTC,CASSQEEQGDYGHTF
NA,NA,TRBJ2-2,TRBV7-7,TGTGCTAGCAGCCCGCGGGCAGAAACCGGGGAGCTGTTTTTT,CASSPRAETGELFF
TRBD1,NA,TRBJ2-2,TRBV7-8,TGTGCCAGCAGCTTCGGGACAGGGCCCTTGATGAGGGGGGCCGGGGAGCTGTTTTTT,CASSFGTGPLMRGAGELFF
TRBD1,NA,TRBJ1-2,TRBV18,TGTGCCAGCTCACACGGACAGGGCACTCGTGATGGCTACACCTTC,CASSHGQGTRDGYTF
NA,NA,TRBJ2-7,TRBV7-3,TGTGCCAGCAGCCGACAGCTGACCGACGAGCAGTACTTC,CASSRQLTDEQYF
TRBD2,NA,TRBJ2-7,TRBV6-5,TGTGCCAGCGCGAGAGGGTCGGGCGGGAGTGGCGAGCAGTACTTC,CASARGSGGSGEQYF
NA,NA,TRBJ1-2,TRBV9,TGTGCCAGCAGCGGACATTTAGCTAACTATGGCTACACCTTC,CASSGHLANYGYTF
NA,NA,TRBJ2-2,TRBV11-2,TGTGCCAGCAGCTTTGCGGGCACCGGGGAGCTGTTTTTT,CASSFAGTGELFF
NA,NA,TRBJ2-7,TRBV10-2,TGCGCCAGCAGTCCGGGACACTCCTCGGCCGAGCAGTACTTC,CASSPGHSSAEQYF
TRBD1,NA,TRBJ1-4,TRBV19,TGTGCCAGTACCGAAGGACAGGCACCTAATGAAAAACTGTTTTTT,CASTEGQAPNEKLFF
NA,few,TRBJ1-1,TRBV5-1,TGCGCCAGCAGCTCGATGGACACGAACACTGAAGCTTTCTTT,CASSSMDTNTEAFF
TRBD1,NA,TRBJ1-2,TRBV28,TGTGCCAGCAGCACAGGGGGCGCGAATGGTGGCTACACCTTC,CASSTGGANGGYTF
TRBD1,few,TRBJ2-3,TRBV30,TGTGCCTGGAGCACCGGGACAGGGGCCACAGATACGCAGTATTTT,CAWSTGTGATDTQYF
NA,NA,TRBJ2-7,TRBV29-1,TGCAGCGTTGAAGATCTACCGGGCGAGCAGTACTTC,CSVEDLPGEQYF
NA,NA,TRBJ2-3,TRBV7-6,TGTGCCAGCAGCTCGGCGGGCACGGGTACGCAGTATTTT,CASSSAGTGTQYF
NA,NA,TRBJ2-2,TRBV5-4,TGTGCCAGCAGCTTGTTCGGTGGGGCGAGGCCCGGGGAGCTGTTTTTT,CASSLFGGARPGELFF
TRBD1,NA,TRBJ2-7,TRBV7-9,TGTGCCAGCAGCTTAGGGGGACAGGCCTACGAGCAGTACTTC,CASSLGGQAYEQYF
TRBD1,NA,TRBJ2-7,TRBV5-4,TGTGCCAGCAGCTTTTTCACCGGGACAGGGACGTACGAGCAGTACTTC,CASSFFTGTGTYEQYF
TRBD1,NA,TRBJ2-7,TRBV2,TGTGCCAGCAGTCCGCGGACAGGGGGCCCCTACGAGCAGTACTTC,CASSPRTGGPYEQYF
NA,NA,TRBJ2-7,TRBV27,TGTGCCAGCAGTTTATCCCCGGTCGCCGAGCAGTACTTC,CASSLSPVAEQYF
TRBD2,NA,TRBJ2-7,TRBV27,TGTGCCAGCAGTCCATCTTCTAGCGGGGGGTTGTACGAGCAGTACTTC,CASSPSSSGGLYEQYF
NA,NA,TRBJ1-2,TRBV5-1,TGCGCCAGCAGCCCATCTGGGGCCGTGGGTGGCTACACCTTC,CASSPSGAVGGYTF
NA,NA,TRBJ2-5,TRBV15,TGTGCCACCAGCTGGCGACAGGACCAAGAGACCCAGTACTTC,CATSWRQDQETQYF
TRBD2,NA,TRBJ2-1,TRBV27,TGTGCCAGCAGTTTATCTGCGGGGGGCGTTGAGCAGTTCTTC,CASSLSAGGVEQFF
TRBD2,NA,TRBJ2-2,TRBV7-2,TGTGCCAGCAGCTTAAACCTACCCGGGGGGGTGGAGCTGTTTTTT,CASSLNLPGGVELFF
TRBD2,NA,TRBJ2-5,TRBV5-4,TGTGCCAGCAGCTTGGAAGGCGGGGGGGCCGGGGAGACCCAGTACTTC,CASSLEGGGAGETQYF
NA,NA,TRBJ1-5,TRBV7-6,TGTGCCAGCAGCCCTTATAGCAATCAGCCCCAGCATTTT,CASSPYSNQPQHF
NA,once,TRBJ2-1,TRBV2,TGTGCCAGCTCCGACGTGGGGGGGTTCTTC,CASSDVGGFF
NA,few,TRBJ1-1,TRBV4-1,TGCGCCAGCAGCCCGGTCTTTACAGGGGAAGCTTTCTTT,CASSPVFTGEAFF
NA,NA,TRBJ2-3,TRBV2,TGTGCCAGCAGGGATGGGGAGCCCACAGATACGCAGTATTTT,CASRDGEPTDTQYF
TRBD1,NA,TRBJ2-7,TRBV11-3,TGTGCCAGCAGCGTAGGGGCCGGGACAGGGTCCTACGAGCAGTACTTC,CASSVGAGTGSYEQYF
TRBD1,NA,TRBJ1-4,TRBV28,TGTGCCAGCAGTCCGGGGGACAGGGATGAAAAACTGTTTTTT,CASSPGDRDEKLFF
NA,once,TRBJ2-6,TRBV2,TGTGCCAGCTCCGTTGGGGGGAACTCTGGGGCCAACGTCCTGACTTTC,CASSVGGNSGANVLTF
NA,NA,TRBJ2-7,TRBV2,TGTGCCAGCAGACAGGGTGACTACGAGCAGTACTTC,CASRQGDYEQYF